These 20 T cell receptor beta chains were all obtained from the same sample, sequenced in a study of cytomegalovirus exposure and HLA in healthy donors. The study ran its PCR with 60 Vbeta and 13 Jbeta primers. Only in-frame clones appear in the TCRdb table, and some are missing; sequencing was by immunoSEQ multiplex PCR. Of around 150,000 clones listed, around four fifths were seen once; the top ten hold around 2.5%. Sequenced input: PBMCs. The receptors were sampled from a boy between 2 and 15 years old in good health and CMV-seronegative.

The chain is built from TRBV5-5 and TRBJ2-3; 8 bases align to TRBD2. There are 16 residues in the CDR3. Germline V gives CDR1 SGHKS, CDR2 YYEKEE (reference sequence). The V and J ends lost 3 bases and 5 bases, in that order; junction bases with no gene match: 11. The CDR3 nucleotides read TGTGCCAGCAGCTCCGGGACTAGTGGATTCGGAGATACGCAGTATTTT. Its translation is CASSSGTSGFGDTQYF.

This clone was observed once. The rearrangement joins TRBV14 to TRBJ1-4; D not resolved. Per the germline V gene, CDR1 is SGHDN and CDR2 is FVKESK. Trimming removed 0 bases at V and 7 bases at J, with 21 bases between. There are 18 residues in the CDR3. This CDR3 is CASSQDAGSAFPPEKLFF. CDR3 coding DNA: TGTGCCAGCAGCCAAGATGCCGGGAGTGCGTTTCCTCCTGAAAAACTGTTTTTT.

The V and J genes are TRBV5-1 and TRBJ1-6; 9 bases align to TRBD1. Germline CDR1 reads SGHRS; CDR2 reads YFSETQ. The CDR3 runs to 14 residues. V dropped 3 bases and J dropped 8; count of bases not matched to a gene: 3. The CDR3 sequence is CASSWGTGYSPLHF. CDR3 bases: TGCGCCAGCAGCTGGGGGACAGGGTATTCACCCCTCCACTTT.

The V call is TRBV2, the J call TRBJ2-2; TRBD1 agrees at 9 bases. Germline values: CDR1 SNHLY, CDR2 FYNNEI. CDR3 length: 16 residues. The V gene end was trimmed by 4 bases and the J gene end by 7 bases; junction bases not matched to a gene: 10. The CDR3 nucleotides read TGTGCCAGCAGTGCGACAGGGGGGATCGTCGGCGGGGAGCTGTTTTTT. This codes for CASSATGGIVGGELFF.

This clone occurred once. For the CDR3, the DNA is TGTGCCACCGGCTACAATGAGCAGTTCTTC. Protein product: CATGYNEQFF. V gene TRBV10-3 combines with J gene TRBJ2-1; the D is unclear. This CDR3 region has 10 residues. Germline V gene lookup returns CDR1 ENHRY and CDR2 SYGVKD. V gave up 10 bases and J gave up 3 bases, with 4 bases separating them.

This chain links TRBV5-4 with TRBJ1-2; D perhaps matches TRBD1 (6 bases). The CDR3 spans 15 residues. The V gene's germline CDR1 is SGHNT and CDR2 YYREEE (reference sequence). Trimming removed 3 bases from V and 5 bases from J, with 17 bases in between. The CDR3 DNA reads TGTGCCAGCAGCTCCCCAAACAGGGAACTTTATGGCTACACCTTC. Translation gives CASSSPNRELYGYTF. Combining the CDR3 with reference TRBV5-4 and TRBJ1-2 gives the whole variable domain ETGVTQSPTHLIKTRGQQVTLRCSSQSGHNTVSWYQQALGQGPQFIFQYYREEENGRGNFPPRFSGLQFPNYSSELNVNALELDDSALYLCASSSPNRELYGYTFGSGTRLTVV.

The chain employs TRBV4-3 and TRBJ2-7; possibly TRBD2 for D (5 bases). Germline-derived CDR1 and CDR2 are LGHNA and YSLEER. The length of the CDR3 is 17 residues. The V end was cut by 0 bases, the J end by 0 bases, with 15 bases between. The CDR3 region is CASSQDGIGESSYEQYF. Written as DNA, the CDR3 is TGCGCCAGCAGCCAAGACGGGATCGGAGAGAGCTCCTACGAGCAGTACTTC.

As for this clone: Germline is not matched at one junction end, which may reflect a read error. The CDR3, as DNA: TGTTCCAGCAGCACTCGGACAGACTCCTACGAGCAGTACTTC. Translating it yields CSSSTRTDSYEQYF. This chain connects TRBV7-9 to TRBJ2-7; D might be TRBD1 (6 bases). CDR3 length: 14 residues. CDR1 and CDR2 (germline): SEHNR, FQNEAQ (reference sequence).

This chain joins TRBV4-3 and TRBJ2-5, with 9 bases fitting TRBD1. With V trimmed by 2 bases and J by 11 bases, 12 bases remained unmatched. Germline lookup yields CDR1 LGHNA and CDR2 YSLEER. This CDR3 is 15 amino acids long. As DNA, the CDR3 is TGCGCCAGCAGCCAAACACGGGACAGGGTGGATGCTCAGTACTTC. As protein: CASSQTRDRVDAQYF.

The V call is TRBV7-9, the J call TRBJ2-7, with D possibly being TRBD2 (6 bases). V was cut by 3 bases and J by 6 bases, with 15 bases left in between. This CDR3 spans 14 amino acids. CDR1 SEHNR and CDR2 FQNEAQ come from the germline V gene (reference sequence). The CDR3 DNA reads TGTGCCAGCAGCTTTGGTCCGGGAGTCTCCGAGCAGTACTTC. Its translation: CASSFGPGVSEQYF.

In this sample, this clone turned up once. The genes are TRBV7-3 and TRBJ2-3; perhaps TRBD2 as D (5 bases). V lost 4 bases, J lost 3 bases, and 11 bases lay in between. This CDR3 comprises 14 residues. From germline, CDR1 is SGHTA and CDR2 FQGTGA. For the CDR3, the DNA is TGTGCCAGCAGCTCCGGGATAGAAACAGATACGCAGTATTTT. Translated, it gives CASSSGIETDTQYF.

The chain couples TRBV19 to TRBJ1-1; no reliable D call. The CDR3 contains 14 residues. Looked up from germline, CDR1 is LNHDA and CDR2 is SQIVND (reference sequence). The V end lost 0 bases, the J end lost 1 base, and 6 bases lay between the germline ends. The CDR3 region is CASSIDLGNTEAFF. In nucleotides, the CDR3 is TGTGCCAGTAGTATAGATCTAGGGAACACTGAAGCTTTCTTT.

The chain is built from TRBV2 and TRBJ1-2; D is uncertain. CDR3 size: 17 residues. V shed 2 bases and J shed 3 bases, with 19 bases lying between them. Germline loops: CDR1 SNHLY, CDR2 FYNNEI. CDR3 loop: CASSELATPGDDYGYTF. The CDR3 DNA reads as TGTGCCAGCAGTGAATTAGCGACTCCGGGCGATGACTATGGCTACACCTTC.

The chain joins TRBV7-3 to TRBJ2-7, with 11 bases that match TRBD2. The V gene end was trimmed by 5 bases and the J gene end by 2 bases; junction bases not matched to a gene: 5. The CDR3 runs to 15 residues. The germline V gene has CDR1 SGHTA and CDR2 FQGTGA. The CDR3 spells CASSLVLAGAYEQYF. DNA of the CDR3: TGTGCCAGCAGCCTCGTACTAGCGGGAGCCTACGAGCAGTACTTC.

This sequence joins TRBV2 and TRBJ1-4; 9 bases map to TRBD1. V was pared by 6 bases and J by 8 bases, with 10 bases of the junction left unmatched. This CDR3 contains 15 residues. Germline V gene data show CDR1 as SNHLY and CDR2 as FYNNEI. CDR3 in DNA: TGTGCCAGCAGCGAATTCCCGGGACAGGGAGAAAAACTGTTTTTT. Protein product: CASSEFPGQGEKLFF.

V usage is TRBV30 and J usage is TRBJ1-2; no definite D call. The germline V and J ends were trimmed by 3 bases and 0 bases, with 5 bases remaining between them. Germline CDR1 and CDR2: GTSNPN and SVGIG (reference sequence). This CDR3 has 12 amino acids. CDR3: CAWRRANYGYTF. In DNA form, the CDR3 reads TGTGCCTGGAGACGAGCTAACTATGGCTACACCTTC.

The CDR3 DNA is TGTGCCAGCAGTAGGAGGGGTGGCAATCAGCCCCAGCATTTT. Protein sequence: CASSRRGGNQPQHF. The chain has TRBV27 and TRBJ1-5; D perhaps matches TRBD1 (5 bases). The CDR3 covers 14 residues. The ends were cut back, 5 bases at V and 2 bases at J, with 10 bases in the middle. The V gene's germline CDR1 is MNHEY and CDR2 SMNVEV (reference sequence).

The chain recombines TRBV5-1 with TRBJ2-1; the match to TRBD2 covers 16 bases. Germline values: CDR1 SGHRS, CDR2 YFSETQ. With 6 bases clipped from V and 2 bases from J, the junction kept 11 bases outside the gene matches. The CDR3 extends over 19 amino acids. In nucleotides, the CDR3 is TGCGCCAGCAAGGGTCGGGGACTAGCGGGAGGGGATACCTACAATGAGCAGTTCTTC. Protein sequence: CASKGRGLAGGDTYNEQFF.

The chain employs TRBV28 and TRBJ1-1; D is uncertain. The CDR3 runs to 14 residues. Per germline, CDR1 MDHEN and CDR2 SYDVKM. Trimming cost V 5 bases and J 0 bases, with 10 bases left between them. The CDR3, as DNA: TGTGCCAGCAGTCTCAGAGGGATGAACACTGAAGCTTTCTTT. Translated, it gives CASSLRGMNTEAFF.

This clone was recorded once. This chain connects TRBV14 to TRBJ1-2; D possibly corresponds to TRBD1 (5 bases). Germline loops: CDR1 SGHDN, CDR2 FVKESK. This CDR3 has 19 residues. V was trimmed by 6 bases and J by 10 bases, leaving 36 bases between them. CDR3 coding DNA: TGTGCCAGCAGTATCGCGGGCCTCGGTCCCTTCGGCTTTAGCGGGGCCTACACCTTC. It yields the protein CASSIAGLGPFGFSGAYTF.